This T cell receptor beta chain comes out of a study of CD4 T cells in relation to SARS-CoV-2 and coronaviruses. A remark on this clone: Its antigen remains unidentified.

With 5 bases clipped from V and 3 bases from J, the junction kept 7 bases outside the gene matches. Germline V gene lookup returns CDR1 SGHTA and CDR2 FQGNSA. The CDR3 spans 15 residues. Before the COVID-19 pandemic, during about 2011-2019, CD4+ T cells were taken from unexposed donors. Isolation of CD4+ T cells took place after around eleven days in culture. The method was immunoSEQ multiplex PCR; TCRdb's version includes in-frame clones alone and lacks a portion of them. The table records around 16,000 clones, around four fifths of them present only once. The sample consisted of CD4+ T cells from PBMCs, cultured in vitro. The V gene is TRBV7-2, the J gene TRBJ2-1, with TRBD2 identical over 7 bases. The origin of this receptor is a human donor in good health. This CDR3 reads CASSRGVLSYNEQFF. The CDR3 bases are TGTGCCAGCAGCCGGGGGGTGCTGAGCTACAATGAGCAGTTCTTC.